The next 19 T cell receptor beta chains were all read from a single sample in a study of blood T cell repertoires in COVID-19. This table comes from immunoSEQ multiplex PCR, and its TCRdb copy is limited to in-frame clones, with some not included. The sample consists of fewer than 300,000 clones, 70% to 90% of them appearing once. Source material: peripheral blood. The receptors originated from a woman in her 30s with acute or convalescent COVID-19.

The gene calls are TRBV2 and TRBJ2-2; TRBD2 matches 12 bases. The ends lost 4 bases at V and 10 bases at J; junction bases unmatched: 10. The CDR3 spans 16 residues. Germline V CDR1 and CDR2: SNHLY, FYNNEI. The DNA for the CDR3 is TGTGCCAGCAGTGGTCCCCCTAGCGGGAGGGTCGAGGAGCTGTTTTTT. Encoded protein: CASSGPPSGRVEELFF.

The V call is TRBV7-2, the J call TRBJ2-3; the match to TRBD1 covers 8 bases. Trimming removed 5 bases from V and 6 bases from J; junction bases left unmatched: 10. Germline V CDR1 and CDR2: SGHTA, FQGNSA. The CDR3 covers 15 residues. CDR3 residues: CASSPPAGGPDTQYF. CDR3 coding DNA: TGTGCCAGCAGCCCTCCGGCAGGGGGCCCGGATACGCAGTATTTT.

The rearrangement links TRBV24-1 to TRBJ2-7; 7 nucleotides agree with TRBD1. The CDR3 totals 15 residues. Unmatched junction bases numbered 9, after V lost 3 bases and J lost 5 bases. The germline V gene encodes CDR1 KGHDR and CDR2 SFDVKD. In DNA, the CDR3 is TGTGCCACCAGTGATCTACGACAGGGTCGGCACGAGCAGTACTTC. It codes for CATSDLRQGRHEQYF.

This chain connects TRBV5-6 to TRBJ2-2; the match to TRBD1 covers 9 bases. Looked up from germline, CDR1 is SGHDT and CDR2 is YYEEEE. The CDR3 extends over 16 amino acids. J was trimmed by 5 bases and V by 3 bases; bases with no gene match: 8. The CDR3 DNA is TGTGCCAGCAGCTCAACCGGGGACAGGGTGACCGGGGAGCTGTTTTTT. Translation gives CASSSTGDRVTGELFF.

The chain joins TRBV6-5 to TRBJ2-1; 8 nucleotides line up with TRBD1. Germline V lookup: CDR1 MNHEY, CDR2 SVGAGI. V was pared by 11 bases and J by 4 bases, with 7 bases of the junction left unmatched. CDR3 length: 13 residues. For the CDR3, the DNA is TGTGCCGCCCAGGGGGCAGGTTACAATGAGCAGTTCTTC. Its protein product is CAAQGAGYNEQFF.

About this clone itself: The same CDR3 arises from other DNA sequences in this sample as well. The V call is TRBV18, the J call TRBJ2-7; D gene unclear. The CDR3 is 14 residues long. V lost 3 bases and J lost 1, with 10 bases in between. Germline V gene sequence: CDR1 KGHSH, CDR2 LQKENI. CDR3 DNA: TGTGCCAGCTCACCTGGCGGATCATCCTACGAGCAGTACTTC. It codes for CASSPGGSSYEQYF.

This clone was picked up a small number of times. The V and J genes are TRBV11-2 and TRBJ2-3; D unresolved. Trimming removed 1 base at V and 2 bases at J, with 7 bases between. The germline CDR1 and CDR2 sequences are SGHAT and FQNNGV. There are 14 residues in the CDR3. CDR3 protein: CASSLVLYTDTQYF. The CDR3 region has the DNA TGTGCCAGCAGCTTAGTTCTGTACACAGATACGCAGTATTTT.

V is TRBV19 and J is TRBJ1-5, with a possible D match to TRBD1 (5 bases). Trimming took 5 bases from V and 3 from J, leaving 17 bases between them. The CDR3 contains 16 residues. Germline-derived CDR1 and CDR2 are LNHDA and SQIVND (reference sequence). CDR3 sequence (DNA): TGTGCCAGTAGTCAAAAAACGGGACTCATCAATCAGCCCCAGCATTTT. This sequence encodes CASSQKTGLINQPQHF.

This clone was detected only once. The chain carries TRBV19 and TRBJ2-1; 10 positions match TRBD2. J gave up 4 bases and V 3 bases, and 3 bases lay outside the gene matches. The CDR3 spans 15 residues. Germline lookup yields CDR1 LNHDA and CDR2 SQIVND (reference sequence). The DNA for the CDR3 is TGTGCCAGTAGTATTACTAGCGGGACTTACAATGAGCAGTTCTTC. This translates into CASSITSGTYNEQFF.

The CDR3 sequence: CSVKTRGRNTEAFF. DNA for the CDR3: TGCAGCGTCAAGACCAGGGGTAGGAACACTGAAGCTTTCTTT. The chain is built from TRBV29-1 and TRBJ1-1; weak D call: TRBD1 (6 bases). CDR1 and CDR2 (germline): SQVTM, ANQGSEA. The CDR3 sequence is 14 residues long. V lost 6 bases and J 1 base, leaving 15 bases between the germline ends.

This chain joins TRBV6-5 and TRBJ2-1; 9 positions match TRBD2. V shed 1 base, J shed 9 bases, and the junction held 4 bases outside the gene matches. In germline, CDR1 is MNHEY, CDR2 SVGAGI. This CDR3 spans 14 amino acids. This chain's CDR3 is CASSYLAGVGEQFF. The CDR3 bases are TGTGCCAGCAGTTACTTAGCGGGAGTAGGTGAGCAGTTCTTC.

This sequence joins TRBV29-1 and TRBJ1-2; D is ambiguous. CDR3 size: 9 residues. Germline loops: CDR1 SQVTM, CDR2 ANQGSEA. V gave up 6 bases and J gave up 6 bases, with 5 bases separating them. This CDR3 is CSVLDGYTF. The CDR3 nucleotides read TGCAGCGTATTAGATGGCTACACCTTC. Together with reference TRBV29-1 and TRBJ1-2, the CDR3 gives the full variable domain: SAVISQKPSRDICQRGTSLTIQCQVDSQVTMMFWYRQQPGQSLTLIATANQGSEATYESGFVIDKFPISRPNLTFSTLTVSNMSPEDSSIYLCSVLDGYTFGSGTRLTVV.

The J gene is TRBJ2-7, the V gene TRBV6-5; TRBD1 might be the D (5 bases). CDR3 length: 13 amino acids. The V end lost 8 bases, the J end lost 3 bases, and 14 bases lay between the germline ends. The germline V gene has CDR1 MNHEY and CDR2 SVGAGI. This CDR3 is CASGQGLRYEQYF. The CDR3 region has the DNA TGTGCCAGCGGTCAGGGTTTGCGCTACGAGCAGTACTTC.

The sample holds one count of this clone. The rearrangement links TRBV24-1 to TRBJ2-1, with TRBD1 identical over 7 bases. Germline trimming cut 0 bases from V and 3 bases from J; bases unmatched to any gene: 1. The CDR3 sequence is 15 residues long. Germline V lookup: CDR1 KGHDR, CDR2 SFDVKD. The CDR3 DNA reads TGTGCCACCAGTGATTTGGGACAGGTCTACAATGAGCAGTTCTTC. Its protein is CATSDLGQVYNEQFF.

The chain uses TRBV5-1 and TRBJ2-7, with 7 bases matching TRBD1. The CDR3 spans 15 residues. In germline, CDR1 is SGHRS, CDR2 YFSETQ. V shed 0 bases and J 2 bases; nucleotides not matched to a gene: 5. CDR3 region: CASSLEHGTAYEQYF. The CDR3 coding sequence is TGCGCCAGCAGCTTGGAGCACGGGACAGCCTACGAGCAGTACTTC.

The chain recombines TRBV11-3 with TRBJ1-1; no reliable D call. CDR3 length: 13 amino acids. V dropped 1 base and J dropped 7 bases, with 10 bases sitting between them. Per germline, CDR1 SGHNT and CDR2 YENEEA. The CDR3 is CASSLVAGSEAFF. The CDR3 nucleotides are TGTGCCAGCAGCTTAGTGGCGGGCAGTGAAGCTTTCTTT. Full variable domain (remainder filled in from reference TRBV11-3 and TRBJ1-1): EAGVVQSPRYKIIEKKQPVAFWCNPISGHNTLYWYLQNLGQGPELLIRYENEEAVDDSQLPKDRFSAERLKGVDSTLKIQPAELGDSAVYLCASSLVAGSEAFFGQGTRLTVV.

This chain uses TRBV4-3 with TRBJ2-1, with 7 positions matching TRBD1. CDR1 and CDR2 from the germline V gene are LGHNA and YSLEER. This CDR3 contains 18 residues. Germline trimming cut 0 bases from V and 0 bases from J; bases unmatched to any gene: 8. The CDR3 loop reads CASSQDTGTDSSYNEQFF. CDR3 nucleotide sequence: TGCGCCAGCAGCCAAGATACGGGGACAGACAGCTCCTACAATGAGCAGTTCTTC.

The rearrangement links TRBV18 to TRBJ2-3; 9 nucleotides agree with TRBD1. V dropped 3 bases and J dropped 3; count of bases not matched to a gene: 7. The CDR3 loop spans 16 amino acids. Germline CDR1 KGHSH, CDR2 LQKENI. The CDR3 DNA is TGTGCCAGCTCACCTCTTTCTGGACAGGGGACAGATACGCAGTATTTT. It yields the protein CASSPLSGQGTDTQYF.

This clone was seen at least ten times. The chain combines TRBV30 with TRBJ2-1; D is unresolved. With 5 bases removed from V and 3 bases from J, the gap between germline ends came to 8 bases. This CDR3 contains 12 residues. Germline CDR1 reads GTSNPN; CDR2 reads SVGIG (reference sequence). CDR3 DNA: TGTGCCTGGGCGAGCTACTACAATGAGCAGTTCTTC. It is translated as CAWASYYNEQFF.